These 12 T cell receptor beta chains share one sample of origin, sequenced in a study of memory CD4+ T cells and cytomegalovirus serostatus (dated by TCRdb to about 2019). The library came from the immunoSEQ multiplex PCR assay. TCRdb retrieved this table from immuneACCESS and kept in-frame rearrangements only. Not all clones are present; in checked studies, unresolved V genes account for under half, and no reason is known for the remainder. A total of about 50,000 clones appear in this sample, roughly 80% of them only once. In total, the top ten clones hold roughly 0.6% of the sample. A FACSAria II was used to sort memory CD4+ T cells, defined as single viable CD3+CD4+CD8-CD45RO+ cells. The material sequenced was memory CD4+ T cells from blood. The receptors were sampled from an adult in good health and CMV-seronegative.

Only a few counts were recorded for this clone. The chain couples TRBV27 to TRBJ1-1; D remains unclear. The CDR3 length is 12 residues. V lost 4 bases, J lost 8 bases, and 11 bases lay in between. Germline values: CDR1 MNHEY, CDR2 SMNVEV (reference sequence). The CDR3 reads CASSWRRGEAFF. DNA of the CDR3: TGTGCCAGCAGTTGGCGGCGGGGAGAAGCTTTCTTT.

The chain recombines TRBV9 with TRBJ2-1; TRBD2 might be the D (6 bases). The length of the CDR3 is 15 residues. From germline, CDR1 is SGDLS and CDR2 YYNGEE. The V and J ends lost 3 bases and 6 bases respectively, with 16 bases between them. The CDR3 is CASSETNGGPNEQFF. Here the CDR3 DNA reads TGTGCCAGCAGCGAAACAAACGGGGGTCCCAATGAGCAGTTCTTC.

The J gene is TRBJ2-3, the V gene TRBV30; the match to TRBD2 covers 9 bases. V dropped 8 bases and J dropped 2; count of bases not matched to a gene: 8. The CDR3 runs to 14 residues. The germline gives CDR1 GTSNPN, CDR2 SVGIG (reference sequence). The CDR3 sequence: CAGSTSGLTDTQYF. The CDR3 DNA is TGTGCCGGATCGACTAGCGGACTCACAGATACGCAGTATTTT.

This chain connects TRBV7-8 to TRBJ1-2; maybe TRBD1 (5 bases). CDR1 and CDR2 (germline): SGHVS, FQNEAQ. Trimming cost V 5 bases and J 4 bases, with 17 bases left between them. This CDR3 region has 15 residues. The CDR3 DNA reads TGTGCCAGCAGCGCTTTGGGGCTTACCGGCTATGGCTACACCTTC. Its translation is CASSALGLTGYGYTF.

CDR3 DNA sequence: TGTGCCAGCAGCTTAGGAGGGAACACAGATACGCAGTATTTT. Residues: CASSLGGNTDTQYF. J is TRBJ2-3 and V is TRBV7-3; weak D call: TRBD2 (6 bases). V was clipped by 2 bases and J by 2 bases, with 8 bases between them. There are 14 residues in the CDR3. In germline, CDR1 is SGHTA, CDR2 FQGTGA.

The CDR3 region is CASSTLRALNQPQHF. In DNA, the CDR3 is TGTGCCAGCAGCACCCTCCGGGCCCTCAATCAGCCCCAGCATTTT. The genes are TRBV7-2 and TRBJ1-5; D uncertain. Trimming stripped 5 bases from V and 3 bases from J, with 14 bases between. CDR1 SGHTA and CDR2 FQGNSA come from the germline V gene. The CDR3 is 15 amino acids.

V gene TRBV19 combines with J gene TRBJ2-3; 13 nucleotides agree with TRBD2. V shed 7 bases and J 2 bases; nucleotides not matched to a gene: 6. The CDR3 sequence is 16 residues long. Germline CDR1 and CDR2: LNHDA and SQIVND (reference sequence). The CDR3 here is CASTGLAGAYTDTQYF. CDR3 in DNA: TGTGCCAGTACTGGACTAGCGGGGGCTTACACAGATACGCAGTATTTT.

This clone was counted a few times. The chain uses TRBV2 and TRBJ1-1; 8 bases fit TRBD1. Germline V gene data show CDR1 as SNHLY and CDR2 as FYNNEI. The V and J ends lost 8 bases and 4 bases, in that order; junction bases with no gene match: 9. The CDR3 is made up of 14 amino acids. The CDR3 DNA follows: TGTGCCAGCGGACAGGGAGTTACGGGCACTGAAGCTTTCTTT. Translation gives CASGQGVTGTEAFF.

This clone came up a few times. The V gene is TRBV27, the J gene TRBJ2-7, with no clear D. The CDR3 is made up of 13 amino acids. Trimming pared 3 bases from V and 1 base from J, leaving 7 bases between. Per the germline V gene, CDR1 is MNHEY and CDR2 is SMNVEV (reference sequence). CDR3 in DNA: TGTGCCAGCAGTTTTCATCTGTCCTACGAGCAGTACTTC. Its translation is CASSFHLSYEQYF.

This clone has a handful of counts. The chain recombines TRBV7-2 with TRBJ2-5, with 11 positions matching TRBD2. V trimming: 4 bases; J trimming: 3 bases; junction bases outside the gene matches: 4. From germline, CDR1 is SGHTA and CDR2 FQGNSA. The CDR3 sequence is 15 residues long. The CDR3 sequence: CASSSPGLAEETQYF. The CDR3 coding sequence is TGTGCCAGCAGCTCCCCGGGACTAGCGGAAGAGACCCAGTACTTC.

The V and J genes are TRBV6-1 and TRBJ1-2; D perhaps matches TRBD1 (5 bases). Trimming removed 6 bases from V and 1 base from J, with 9 bases in between. CDR1 is MNHNS and CDR2 is SASEGT in the germline V gene. CDR3 length equals 13 residues. The CDR3 loop is CASRGEVNYGYTF. In DNA form, the CDR3 reads TGTGCCAGCAGGGGGGAGGTTAACTATGGCTACACCTTC.

This clone was seen only a few times. The chain employs TRBV2 and TRBJ2-5; D may match TRBD1 or TRBD2 (6 bases each). Trimming removed 5 bases at V and 5 bases at J, with 15 bases between. The germline CDR1 and CDR2 sequences are SNHLY and FYNNEI. The CDR3 has 14 residues. The CDR3 DNA reads TGTGCCAGCAGTATGGGGGGCTGGCGGGAGACCCAGTACTTC. This codes for CASSMGGWRETQYF.